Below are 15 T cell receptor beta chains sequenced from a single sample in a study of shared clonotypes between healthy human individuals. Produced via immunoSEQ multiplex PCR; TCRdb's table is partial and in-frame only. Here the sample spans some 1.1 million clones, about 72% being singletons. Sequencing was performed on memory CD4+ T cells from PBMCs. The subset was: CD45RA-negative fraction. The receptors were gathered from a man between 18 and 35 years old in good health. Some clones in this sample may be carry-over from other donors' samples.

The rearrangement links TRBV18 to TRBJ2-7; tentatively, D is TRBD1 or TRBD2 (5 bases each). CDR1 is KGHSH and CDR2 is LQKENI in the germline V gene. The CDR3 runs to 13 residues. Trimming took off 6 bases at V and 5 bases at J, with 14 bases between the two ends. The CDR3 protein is CASSPGSSDEQYF. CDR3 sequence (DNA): TGTGCCAGCTCCCCAGGGAGTTCTGACGAGCAGTACTTC.

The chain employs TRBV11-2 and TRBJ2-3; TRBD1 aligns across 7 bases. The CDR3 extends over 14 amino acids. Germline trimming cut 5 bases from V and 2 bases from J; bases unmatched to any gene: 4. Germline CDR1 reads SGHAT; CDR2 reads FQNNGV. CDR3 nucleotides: TGTGCCAGCAGCCCGGACAGGTTCACAGATACGCAGTATTTT. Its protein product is CASSPDRFTDTQYF.

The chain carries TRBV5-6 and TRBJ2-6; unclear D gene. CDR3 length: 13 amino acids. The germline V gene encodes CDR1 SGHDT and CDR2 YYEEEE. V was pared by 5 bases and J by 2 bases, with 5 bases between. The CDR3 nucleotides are TGTGCCAGCAGAAAGGCTGGGGCCAACGTCCTGACTTTC. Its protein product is CASRKAGANVLTF.

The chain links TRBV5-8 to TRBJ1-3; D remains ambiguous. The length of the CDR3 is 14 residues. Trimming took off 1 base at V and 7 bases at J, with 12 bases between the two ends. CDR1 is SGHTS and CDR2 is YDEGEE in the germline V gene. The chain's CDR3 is CASSLRSIRNTIYF. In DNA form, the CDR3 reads TGTGCCAGCAGCTTGCGGAGTATAAGGAACACCATATATTTT.

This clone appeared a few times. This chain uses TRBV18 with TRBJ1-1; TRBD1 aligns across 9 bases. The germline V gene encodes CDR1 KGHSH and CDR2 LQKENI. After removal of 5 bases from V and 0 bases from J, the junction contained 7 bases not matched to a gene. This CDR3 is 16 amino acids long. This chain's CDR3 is CASSSGQGMVNTEAFF. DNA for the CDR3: TGTGCCAGCTCATCAGGACAGGGGATGGTGAACACTGAAGCTTTCTTT.

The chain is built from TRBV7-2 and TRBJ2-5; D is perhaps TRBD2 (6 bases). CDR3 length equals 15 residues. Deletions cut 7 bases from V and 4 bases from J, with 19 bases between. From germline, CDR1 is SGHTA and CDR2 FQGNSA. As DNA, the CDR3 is TGTGCCAGCACCCGGGGACTTAGTGCCGGAGAGACCCAGTACTTC. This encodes CASTRGLSAGETQYF. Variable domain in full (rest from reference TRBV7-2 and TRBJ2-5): GAGVSQSPSNKVTEKGKDVELRCDPISGHTALYWYRQSLGQGLEFLIYFQGNSAPDKSGLPSDRFSAERTGGSVSTLTIQRTQQEDSAVYLCASTRGLSAGETQYFGPGTRLLVL.

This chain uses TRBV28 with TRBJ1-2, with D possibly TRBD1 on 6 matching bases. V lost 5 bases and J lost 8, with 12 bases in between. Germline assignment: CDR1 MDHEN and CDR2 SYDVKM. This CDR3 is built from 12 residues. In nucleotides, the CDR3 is TGTGCCAGCAGTGTTACAGGGTTGGGCTACACCTTC. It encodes CASSVTGLGYTF.

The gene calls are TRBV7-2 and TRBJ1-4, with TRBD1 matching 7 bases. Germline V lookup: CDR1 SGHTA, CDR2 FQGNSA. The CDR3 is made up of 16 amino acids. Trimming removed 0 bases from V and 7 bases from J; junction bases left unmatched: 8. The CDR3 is CASSLAPETGSEKLFF. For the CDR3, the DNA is TGTGCCAGCAGCTTAGCCCCCGAGACAGGGAGTGAAAAACTGTTTTTT.

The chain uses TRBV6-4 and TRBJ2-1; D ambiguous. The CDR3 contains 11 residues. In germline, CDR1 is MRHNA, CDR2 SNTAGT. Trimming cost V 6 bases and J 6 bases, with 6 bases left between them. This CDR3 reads CASRPGNEQFF. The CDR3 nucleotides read TGTGCCAGCAGGCCTGGCAATGAGCAGTTCTTC.

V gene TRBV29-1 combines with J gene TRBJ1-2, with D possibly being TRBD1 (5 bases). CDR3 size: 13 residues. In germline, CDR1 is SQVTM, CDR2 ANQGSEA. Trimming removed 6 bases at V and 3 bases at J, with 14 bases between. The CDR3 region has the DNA TGCAGCGTCCGGACATCCAGCGACTATGGCTACACCTTC. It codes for CSVRTSSDYGYTF.

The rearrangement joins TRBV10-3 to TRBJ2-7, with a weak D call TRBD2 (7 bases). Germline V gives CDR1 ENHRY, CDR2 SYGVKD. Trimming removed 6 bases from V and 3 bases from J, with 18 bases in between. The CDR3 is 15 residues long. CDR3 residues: CAIRPSAGAYYEQYF. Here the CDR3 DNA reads TGTGCCATCAGACCGTCGGCGGGGGCATACTACGAGCAGTACTTC.

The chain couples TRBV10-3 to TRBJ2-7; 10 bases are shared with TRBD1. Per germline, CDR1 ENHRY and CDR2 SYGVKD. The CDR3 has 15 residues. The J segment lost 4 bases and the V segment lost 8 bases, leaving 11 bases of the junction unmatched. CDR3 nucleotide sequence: TGTGCCATCGGGAGACCGGGACAGGGGACTTACGAGCAGTACTTC. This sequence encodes CAIGRPGQGTYEQYF.

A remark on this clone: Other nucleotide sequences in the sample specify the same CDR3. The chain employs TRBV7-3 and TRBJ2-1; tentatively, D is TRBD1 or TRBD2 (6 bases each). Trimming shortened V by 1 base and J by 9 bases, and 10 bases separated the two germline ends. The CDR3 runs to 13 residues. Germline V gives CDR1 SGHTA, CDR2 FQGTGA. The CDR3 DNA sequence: TGTGCCAGCAGCTTAAACGGGGGCGGTGAGCAGTTCTTC. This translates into CASSLNGGGEQFF.

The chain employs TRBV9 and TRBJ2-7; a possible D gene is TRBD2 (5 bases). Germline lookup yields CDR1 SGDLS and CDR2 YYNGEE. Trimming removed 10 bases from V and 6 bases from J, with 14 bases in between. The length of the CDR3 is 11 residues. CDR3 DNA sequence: TGTGCCTCCAGCGGTGGGAGCGAGCAGTACTTC. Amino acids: CASSGGSEQYF.

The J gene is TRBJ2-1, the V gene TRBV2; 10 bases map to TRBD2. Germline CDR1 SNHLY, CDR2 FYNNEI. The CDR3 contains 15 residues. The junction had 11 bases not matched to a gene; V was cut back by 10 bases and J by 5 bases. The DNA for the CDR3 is TGTGCCAACAGCCTACTAGCGGGAAAGAACAATGAGCAGTTCTTC. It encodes CANSLLAGKNNEQFF. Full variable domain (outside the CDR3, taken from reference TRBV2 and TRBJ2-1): EPEVTQTPSHQVTQMGQEVILRCVPISNHLYFYWYRQILGQKVEFLVSFYNNEISEKSEIFDDQFSVERPDGSNFTLKIRSTKLEDSAMYFCANSLLAGKNNEQFFGPGTRLTVL.